This entry describes one T cell receptor (beta chain). Trimming pared 5 bases from V and 5 bases from J, leaving 15 bases between. Per the germline V gene, CDR1 is LNHDA and CDR2 is SQIVND (reference sequence). CDR3 size: 15 residues. This record comes from a study of blood T cell repertoires in COVID-19. Study details: Sources were T cells, B-cell-depleted T cells, or PBMCs; the material itself was cDNA or gDNA.

As handled by the study authors: For nucleated cells, counts were estimated from reference gene primer amplification. Here immunoSEQ multiplex PCR was the method, and the copy in TCRdb shows in-frame clones only, minus some. V, J and clone size are taken as reported in that table, and D and trimming were inferred from the DNA itself. The sample contains hundreds of thousands of clones, 70% to 90% of which appear only once. Across about two dozen US areas, participants ranged in age from roughly 18 to 95 years. Self-reported history from a screening survey and questionnaire set each donor's cohort. The source of this sequence is a woman aged 25-40 years who had recovered from COVID-19. The sample taken for sequencing was PBMCs or T cells enriched from blood (not recorded which). The rearrangement uses TRBV19 and TRBJ1-4; TRBD1 is a possible D gene (6 bases). The CDR3 protein is CASSSRQALNEKLFF. CDR3 nucleotides: TGTGCCAGTAGTTCCCGACAGGCGCTGAATGAAAAACTGTTTTTT.